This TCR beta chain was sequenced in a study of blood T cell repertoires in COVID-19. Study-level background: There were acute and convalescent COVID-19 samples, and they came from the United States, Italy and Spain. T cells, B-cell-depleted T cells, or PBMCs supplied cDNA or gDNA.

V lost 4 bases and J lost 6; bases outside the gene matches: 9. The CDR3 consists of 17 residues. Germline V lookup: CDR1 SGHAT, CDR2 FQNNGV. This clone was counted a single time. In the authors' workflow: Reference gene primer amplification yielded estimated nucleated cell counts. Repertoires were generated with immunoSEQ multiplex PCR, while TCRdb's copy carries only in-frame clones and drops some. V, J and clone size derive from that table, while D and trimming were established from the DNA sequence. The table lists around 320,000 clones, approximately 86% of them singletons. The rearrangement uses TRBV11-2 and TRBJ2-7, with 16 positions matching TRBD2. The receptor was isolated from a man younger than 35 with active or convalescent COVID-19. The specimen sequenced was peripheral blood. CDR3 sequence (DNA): TGTGCCAGCAGCTCCCCGGGACTAGCGGGAGGGCCATCCGAGCAGTACTTC. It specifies CASSSPGLAGGPSEQYF.